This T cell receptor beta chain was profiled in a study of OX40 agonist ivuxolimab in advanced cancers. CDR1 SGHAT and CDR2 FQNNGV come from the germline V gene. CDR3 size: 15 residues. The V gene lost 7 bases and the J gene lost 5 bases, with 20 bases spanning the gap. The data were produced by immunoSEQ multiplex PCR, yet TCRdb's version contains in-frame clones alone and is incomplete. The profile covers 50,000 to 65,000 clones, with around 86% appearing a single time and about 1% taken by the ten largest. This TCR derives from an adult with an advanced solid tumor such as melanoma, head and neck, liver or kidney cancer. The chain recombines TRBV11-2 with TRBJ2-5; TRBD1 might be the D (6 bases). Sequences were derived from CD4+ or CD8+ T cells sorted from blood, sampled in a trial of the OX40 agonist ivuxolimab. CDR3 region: CASTLGTPNWETQYF. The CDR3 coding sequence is TGTGCCAGCACCCTAGGGACACCCAATTGGGAGACCCAGTACTTC.